The 23 T cell receptor beta chains in this list originate from one sample, sequenced in a study of blood T cell repertoires in COVID-19. The protocol was immunoSEQ multiplex PCR, while the TCRdb copy is restricted to in-frame clones and leaves out a portion. The sample shows under 350,000 clones, approximately 85% of them seen only once. Input material: peripheral blood. These receptor sequences come from a human donor in a cohort sampled during active COVID-19.

V is TRBV12-3 or TRBV12-4 and J is TRBJ1-1; D may be TRBD1 (5 bases). The CDR3 has 13 residues. Trimming pared 5 bases from V and 1 base from J, leaving 8 bases between. The CDR3 loop reads CASSTTANTEAFF. As DNA, the CDR3 is TGTGCCAGCAGTACGACAGCGAACACTGAAGCTTTCTTT.

The chain employs TRBV29-1 and TRBJ1-2; D is perhaps TRBD1 (5 bases). CDR3 size: 11 residues. Trimming shortened V by 4 bases and J by 2 bases, and 5 bases separated the two germline ends. The germline V gene has CDR1 SQVTM and CDR2 ANQGSEA. The CDR3 is CSVGQNYGYTF. CDR3 sequence (DNA): TGCAGCGTTGGACAGAACTATGGCTACACCTTC.

This chain connects TRBV5-4 to TRBJ2-5; 7 bases agree with TRBD2. CDR1 and CDR2 (germline): SGHNT, YYREEE (reference sequence). Trimming at V came to 4 bases and at J to 5 bases, leaving 14 bases not matched to a gene. The CDR3 has 16 residues. The CDR3 DNA is TGTGCCAGCAGCCTTGATTATGTGGCGGGGGTTGAGACCCAGTACTTC. Translating it yields CASSLDYVAGVETQYF.

The gene calls are TRBV12-3 or TRBV12-4 and TRBJ2-7, with D possibly matching TRBD2 (6 bases). This CDR3 is 13 amino acids long. V shed 3 bases and J shed 4 bases, with 10 bases lying between them. CDR3 residues: CASSLGLKYEQYF. The CDR3 DNA reads as TGTGCCAGCAGTTTGGGACTGAAATACGAGCAGTACTTC.

In its sample, this clone was seen once. This rearrangement joins TRBV9 to TRBJ1-2; no reliable D call. The CDR3 sequence is 13 residues long. Germline CDR1 is SGDLS and CDR2 is YYNGEE. Trimming pared 0 bases from V and 5 bases from J, leaving 8 bases between. CDR3 DNA sequence: TGTGCCAGCAGCGTAGGTCAGGATTATGGCTACACCTTC. It translates to CASSVGQDYGYTF.

The gene calls are TRBV11-3 and TRBJ1-1; D not certain. The V gene lost 1 base and the J gene lost 7 bases, with 10 bases spanning the gap. Germline lookup yields CDR1 SGHNT and CDR2 YENEEA. The CDR3 extends over 13 amino acids. DNA for the CDR3: TGTGCCAGCAGCTTAGTCAGCGTCAATGAAGCTTTCTTT. This gives the protein CASSLVSVNEAFF.

J is TRBJ1-1 and V is TRBV27; D is unresolved. The CDR3 sequence is 15 residues long. The V end lost 5 bases, the J end lost 5 bases, and 18 bases lay between the germline ends. Germline assignment: CDR1 MNHEY and CDR2 SMNVEV (reference sequence). Here the CDR3 DNA reads TGTGCCAGCAGTACCCTCGGGCGGGCAGGAACTGAAGCTTTCTTT. Protein sequence: CASSTLGRAGTEAFF.

The rearrangement links TRBV6-5 to TRBJ1-1; 8 positions agree with TRBD1. With V trimmed by 8 bases and J by 2 bases, 7 bases remained unmatched. In germline, CDR1 is MNHEY, CDR2 SVGAGI. This CDR3 is built from 14 residues. In nucleotides, the CDR3 is TGTGCCAGCGGACAGGGTAGGTTTAACACTGAAGCTTTCTTT. Translated: CASGQGRFNTEAFF.

The chain is built from TRBV10-3 and TRBJ2-2, with D possibly being TRBD1 (5 bases). V was pared by 2 bases and J by 7 bases, with 8 bases between. There are 13 residues in the CDR3. Germline V CDR1 and CDR2: ENHRY, SYGVKD. DNA for the CDR3: TGTGCCATCAGTGAGCTTACAGGCGGGGAGCTGTTTTTT. Its protein is CAISELTGGELFF.

This clone has a single count. This rearrangement joins TRBV10-3 to TRBJ1-3, with D unresolved. Germline CDR1 ENHRY, CDR2 SYGVKD. V was trimmed by 6 bases and J by 3 bases, leaving 15 bases between them. This CDR3 is 15 amino acids long. CDR3 residues: CAISEEGGGGNTIYF. The CDR3 DNA follows: TGTGCCATCAGCGAAGAGGGAGGCGGTGGAAACACCATATATTTT.

V gene TRBV27 combines with J gene TRBJ1-1; tentative D call: TRBD1 (5 bases). V shed 8 bases and J shed 0 bases, with 13 bases lying between them. The CDR3 covers 14 residues. In germline, CDR1 is MNHEY, CDR2 SMNVEV (reference sequence). The CDR3 nucleotides read TGTGCCAGCGCCATCCAGGGTTTGAACACTGAAGCTTTCTTT. Translated, it gives CASAIQGLNTEAFF.

This chain joins TRBV5-1 and TRBJ2-7, with a weak D call TRBD2 (6 bases). This CDR3 is built from 14 residues. V lost 2 bases to trimming and J lost 1 base, with 10 bases between them. Germline V gives CDR1 SGHRS, CDR2 YFSETQ. For the CDR3, the DNA is TGCGCCAGCAGCTTAGGAGGGGCGTCCTACGAGCAGTACTTC. Translation gives CASSLGGASYEQYF.

The CDR3: CASSLLTGSNYGYTF. The CDR3 nucleotides are TGTGCCAGCAGTTTATTGACAGGATCTAACTATGGCTACACCTTC. The rearrangement uses TRBV27 and TRBJ1-2; possibly TRBD1 for D (6 bases). From germline, CDR1 is MNHEY and CDR2 SMNVEV (reference sequence). Trimming took 1 base from V and 0 from J, leaving 9 bases between them. The CDR3 covers 15 residues.

This clone was recorded once. This chain connects TRBV19 to TRBJ1-2; 7 positions match TRBD1. Germline V gene lookup returns CDR1 LNHDA and CDR2 SQIVND (reference sequence). The CDR3 contains 13 residues. Germline trimming cut 9 bases from V and 5 bases from J; bases unmatched to any gene: 9. The CDR3 DNA is TGTGCCAGCCTAGAGAAGGGGGCTTATGGCTACACCTTC. Encoded protein: CASLEKGAYGYTF.

The J gene is TRBJ2-1, the V gene TRBV6-4; D might be TRBD2 (5 bases). With 6 bases removed from V and 8 bases from J, the gap between germline ends came to 14 bases. Germline V CDR1 and CDR2: MRHNA, SNTAGT. CDR3 size: 13 residues. This chain's CDR3 is CASSHDGVYEQFF. The CDR3, as DNA: TGTGCCAGCAGCCACGACGGGGTATATGAGCAGTTCTTC.

The rearrangement joins TRBV7-9 to TRBJ1-3; D unclear. Trimming stripped 5 bases from V and 5 bases from J, with 13 bases between. CDR1 is SEHNR and CDR2 is FQNEAQ in the germline V gene (reference sequence). This CDR3 spans 14 amino acids. CDR3 sequence: CASSPWETRNTIYF. For the CDR3, the DNA is TGTGCCAGCAGCCCTTGGGAGACCAGAAACACCATATATTTT.

Concerning this clone itself: A much bigger clone sits one base away, suggesting this may be a read error. Other DNA sequences in this sample translate to the same CDR3. This chain joins TRBV14 and TRBJ1-5; weak D call: TRBD1 (6 bases). The CDR3 runs to 13 residues. With 4 bases removed from V and 4 bases from J, the gap between germline ends came to 8 bases. The V gene's germline CDR1 is SGHDN and CDR2 FVKESK. CDR3 loop: CASSPTGNQPQHF. The CDR3 DNA follows: TGTGCCAGCAGCCCAACAGGGAATCAGCCCCAGCATTTT.

This chain joins TRBV29-1 and TRBJ2-3, with 8 bases identical to TRBD1. From germline, CDR1 is SQVTM and CDR2 ANQGSEA. Losses at the gene ends were 6 bases for V and 3 bases for J; bases not matched to a gene: 8. The CDR3 covers 14 residues. The CDR3 nucleotides read TGCAGCGTGGCCCGGACAGGGCAAACAGATACGCAGTATTTT. Protein: CSVARTGQTDTQYF.

The CDR3 bases are TGTGCCAGCAGCAAAAAGACAGGGATTTCCTACGAGCAGTACTTC. This translates into CASSKKTGISYEQYF. V and J are TRBV14 and TRBJ2-7; 7 positions match TRBD1. The length of the CDR3 is 15 residues. After removal of 5 bases from V and 1 base from J, the junction contained 8 bases not matched to a gene. Germline loops: CDR1 SGHDN, CDR2 FVKESK.

This chain connects TRBV19 to TRBJ1-1; 8 bases fit TRBD1. Germline values: CDR1 LNHDA, CDR2 SQIVND (reference sequence). V was pared by 7 bases and J by 4 bases, with 8 bases of the junction left unmatched. The CDR3 has 14 residues. The CDR3 here is CASTNPGGVTEAFF. In nucleotides, the CDR3 is TGTGCCAGTACGAATCCAGGGGGCGTCACTGAAGCTTTCTTT.

The chain joins TRBV5-1 to TRBJ2-3; 11 nucleotides agree with TRBD2. The CDR3 runs to 14 residues. Germline trimming cut 7 bases from V and 7 bases from J; bases unmatched to any gene: 8. Germline V gene data show CDR1 as SGHRS and CDR2 as YFSETQ. The CDR3 sequence is CASSGLAGVNTQYF. CDR3 sequence (DNA): TGCGCCAGCTCCGGACTAGCGGGCGTCAATACGCAGTATTTT.

The chain employs TRBV7-3 and TRBJ2-1, with TRBD1 matching over 9 bases. CDR3 size: 15 residues. V lost 2 bases and J lost 1; bases outside the gene matches: 0. Germline V lookup: CDR1 SGHTA, CDR2 FQGTGA. In nucleotides, the CDR3 is TGTGCCAGCAGCTTAGACAGGGGGTCCTACAATGAGCAGTTCTTC. Amino acids: CASSLDRGSYNEQFF.

The chain is built from TRBV4-1 and TRBJ1-6; D unclear. The ends were cut back, 4 bases at V and 7 bases at J, with 14 bases in the middle. Germline lookup yields CDR1 MGHRA and CDR2 YSYEKL. This CDR3 spans 15 amino acids. The CDR3, as DNA: TGCGCCAGCAGCCCCTCGGGTTTGCCGAATTCACCCCTCCACTTT. It encodes CASSPSGLPNSPLHF.